Following are 10 T cell receptor beta chains from one sample sequenced in a study of breast tumors, draining lymph nodes, adjacent tissues. The lymph nodes were axillary draining lymph nodes from breast cancer patients. TCRdb independently ran MiXCR on the multiplex PCR reads; one entry per CDR3 protein. The sample contains some 150,000 distinct CDR3 sequences, about 34% of which appear only once. Sequenced input: axillary lymph node tissue. Receptors originate from a female donor with breast cancer. Some clones in this sample may be carry-over from other donors' samples.

Remarks on this clonotype: One end of the junction varies from germline; a read error may be responsible. The CDR3 protein is CASSPLGGGSTEAFF. The CDR3 DNA reads TGCGCCAGCAGCCCCCTGGGGGGGGGTTCCACTGAAGCTTTCTTT. The chain carries TRBV9 and TRBJ1-1, with D possibly being TRBD1 (5 bases). This CDR3 is built from 15 residues. CDR1 and CDR2 (germline): SGDLS, YYNGEE.

This clonotype was counted at least ten times. This chain connects TRBV28 to TRBJ2-5; D is unclear. CDR3 length: 13 amino acids. Germline V gene lookup returns CDR1 MDHEN and CDR2 SYDVKM. Trimming left V 4 bases short and J 5 bases short, with 11 bases between. The CDR3 DNA reads as TGTGCCAGCAGTTATCGGGCTTGGGAGACCCAGTACTTC. Amino acids: CASSYRAWETQYF.

This clonotype occurred once. The rearrangement uses TRBV5-1 and TRBJ1-6; D perhaps matches TRBD1 (6 bases). In germline, CDR1 is SGHRS, CDR2 YFSETQ. The CDR3 contains 16 residues. V was shortened by 5 bases and J by 9 bases, with 21 bases between the two germline ends. CDR3 nucleotide sequence: TGCGCCAGCAGAGGAGTTTCGGGGGGCGAGGCTTCACCCCTCCACTTT. As protein: CASRGVSGGEASPLHF. Full variable domain (remainder filled in from reference TRBV5-1 and TRBJ1-6): KAGVTQTPRYLIKTRGQQVTLSCSPISGHRSVSWYQQTPGQGLQFLFEYFSETQRNKGNFPGRFSGRQFSNSRSEMNVSTLELGDSALYLCASRGVSGGEASPLHFGNGTRLTVT.

The rearrangement uses TRBV5-1 and TRBJ2-6, with 9 nucleotides matching TRBD2. This CDR3 has 18 amino acids. CDR1 SGHRS and CDR2 YFSETQ come from the germline V gene. Trimming took 5 bases from V and 4 from J; bases not matched to a gene: 13. The CDR3 DNA reads TGCGCCAGCAGTTTACCTCTAGCGGGACTCACCGGGGCCAACGTCCTGACTTTC. This translates into CASSLPLAGLTGANVLTF.

This clonotype was observed a handful of times. This sequence may be a read error, since a much larger clone differs from it by one base. This chain links TRBV6-2 or TRBV6-3 with TRBJ2-3; TRBD1 matches at 8 bases. There are 17 residues in the CDR3. J gave up 8 bases and V 6 bases, and 19 bases lay outside the gene matches. Germline values: CDR1 MNHEY, CDR2 SVGEGT. CDR3: CASSLVPWTGIGGTQYF. The CDR3, as DNA: TGTGCCAGCAGCCTCGTCCCGTGGACAGGGATTGGCGGTACGCAGTATTTT.

As concerns this clonotype: This CDR3 is missing its conserved last phenylalanine or tryptophan, likely due to a read error. The limits of the CDR3 on the DNA are not certain, so only TCRdb's listed CDR3 is given. The chain has TRBV11-2 and TRBJ2-2; the table's D call of TRBD1 was not tested on the DNA. The CDR3 has 16 amino acids, counting both end residues. In germline, CDR1 is SGHAT, CDR2 FQNNGV. CDR3 residues: CASSPIRGQNTGERMS.

This clonotype was seen at least ten times. The chain has TRBV28 and TRBJ2-5, with a tentative D call TRBD1 (5 bases). The germline CDR1 and CDR2 sequences are MDHEN and SYDVKM. The CDR3 is 13 amino acids. V lost 7 bases and J 2 bases, leaving 11 bases between the germline ends. CDR3: CASTGQIQETQYF. CDR3 nucleotide sequence: TGTGCCAGCACCGGACAAATACAAGAGACCCAGTACTTC.

There are many counts of this clonotype. The chain carries TRBV7-9 and TRBJ1-4; D might be TRBD1 (5 bases). V dropped 3 bases and J dropped 8 bases, with 13 bases sitting between them. CDR3 length: 14 residues. The germline V gene encodes CDR1 SEHNR and CDR2 FQNEAQ (reference sequence). In DNA, the CDR3 is TGTGCCAGCAGCTTGGGGGTGGTGGACGAAAAACTGTTTTTT. Its protein product is CASSLGVVDEKLFF.

There are many counts of this clonotype. This rearrangement joins TRBV2 to TRBJ2-5; D tentatively fits TRBD1 or TRBD2 (5 bases each). V was trimmed by 5 bases and J by 1 base, leaving 8 bases between them. The CDR3 consists of 13 residues. Germline assignment: CDR1 SNHLY and CDR2 FYNNEI. CDR3 loop: CASSRDRQETQYF. The CDR3, as DNA: TGTGCCAGCAGTAGGGACCGCCAAGAGACCCAGTACTTC.

As for this clonotype: This may come from a read error, since a much larger clone is one base off. This chain uses TRBV20-1 with TRBJ2-1; D possibly corresponds to TRBD2 (5 bases). Germline CDR1 and CDR2: DFQATT and SNEGSKA (reference sequence). Trimming left V 4 bases short and J 2 bases short, with 24 bases between. This CDR3 has 18 amino acids. The CDR3 is CSATAWVKSAAAYNEQFF. The DNA for the CDR3 is TGCAGTGCTACCGCTTGGGTTAAGTCGGCAGCGGCCTACAATGAGCAGTTCTTC.